Described below is a single T cell receptor (beta chain) sequence and its context. V was pared by 4 bases and J by 2 bases, with 6 bases of the junction left unmatched. The CDR3 consists of 15 residues. The germline V gene encodes CDR1 SGHNT and CDR2 YYREEE (reference sequence). Per the study methods: Researchers report that nucleated cell counts were estimated from reference gene primer amplification. TCRdb's table, derived via immunoSEQ multiplex PCR, lists solely in-frame clones and lacks some. The DNA gave D and trimming, while V, J and clone size come from that table. The data contain 150,000 to 200,000 clones, roughly nine tenths of them singletons. The sample comes from a study of blood T cell repertoires in COVID-19. Study information: Italy, Spain and the United States were the sources of the convalescent and acute COVID-19 samples. PBMCs, B-cell-depleted T cells, or T cells provided the cDNA or gDNA that made up the material.

The chain recombines TRBV5-4 with TRBJ2-7; 10 nucleotides align to TRBD2. This TCR was recovered from a man between 18 and 29 years old who had recovered from COVID-19. What was sequenced was peripheral blood. CDR3 DNA sequence: TGTGCCAGCAGCCCAGCTAGCGGGAGCCCCTACGAGCAGTACTTC. It specifies CASSPASGSPYEQYF.